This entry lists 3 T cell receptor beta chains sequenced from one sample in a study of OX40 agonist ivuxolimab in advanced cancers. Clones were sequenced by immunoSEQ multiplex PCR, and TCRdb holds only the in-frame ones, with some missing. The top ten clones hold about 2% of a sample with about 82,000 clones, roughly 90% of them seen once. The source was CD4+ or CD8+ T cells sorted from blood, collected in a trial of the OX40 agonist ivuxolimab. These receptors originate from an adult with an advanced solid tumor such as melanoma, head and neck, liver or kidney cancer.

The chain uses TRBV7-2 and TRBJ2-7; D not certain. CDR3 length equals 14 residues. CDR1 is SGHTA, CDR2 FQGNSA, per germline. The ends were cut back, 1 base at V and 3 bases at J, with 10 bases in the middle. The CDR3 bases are TGTGCCAGCAGCTTAGTTGGCGGATACTACGAGCAGTACTTC. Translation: CASSLVGGYYEQYF.

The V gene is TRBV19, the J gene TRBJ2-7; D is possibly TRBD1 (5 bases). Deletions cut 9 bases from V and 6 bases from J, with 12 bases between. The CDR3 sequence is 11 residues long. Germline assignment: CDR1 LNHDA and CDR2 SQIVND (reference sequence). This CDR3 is CARSGCPEQYF. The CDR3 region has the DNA TGTGCCAGATCAGGGTGTCCCGAGCAGTACTTC.

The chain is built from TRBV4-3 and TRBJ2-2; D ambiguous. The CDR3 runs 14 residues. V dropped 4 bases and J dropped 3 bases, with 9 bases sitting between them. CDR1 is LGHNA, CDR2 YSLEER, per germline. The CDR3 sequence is CASSPETYTGELFF. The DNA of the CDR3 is TGCGCCAGCAGCCCGGAAACATACACCGGGGAGCTGTTTTTT.